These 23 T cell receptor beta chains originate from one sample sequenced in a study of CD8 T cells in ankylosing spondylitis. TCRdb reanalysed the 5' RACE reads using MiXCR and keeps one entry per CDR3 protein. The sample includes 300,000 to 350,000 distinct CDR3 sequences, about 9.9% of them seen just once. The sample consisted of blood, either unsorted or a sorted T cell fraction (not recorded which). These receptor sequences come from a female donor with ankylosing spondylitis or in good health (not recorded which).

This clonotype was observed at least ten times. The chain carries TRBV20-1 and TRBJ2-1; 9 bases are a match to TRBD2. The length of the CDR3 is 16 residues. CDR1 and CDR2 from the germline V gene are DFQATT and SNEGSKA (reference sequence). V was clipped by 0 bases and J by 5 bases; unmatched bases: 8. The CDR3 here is CSARDPRRLADNEQFF. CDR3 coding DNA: TGCAGTGCTAGAGATCCAAGGAGACTAGCGGACAATGAGCAGTTCTTC.

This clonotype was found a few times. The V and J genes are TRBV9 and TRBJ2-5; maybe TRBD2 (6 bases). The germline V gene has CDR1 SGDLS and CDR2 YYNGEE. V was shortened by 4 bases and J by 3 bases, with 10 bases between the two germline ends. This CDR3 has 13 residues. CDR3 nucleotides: TGTGCCAGCAGCTCCGGGGGAAAAGAGACCCAGTACTTC. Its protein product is CASSSGGKETQYF.

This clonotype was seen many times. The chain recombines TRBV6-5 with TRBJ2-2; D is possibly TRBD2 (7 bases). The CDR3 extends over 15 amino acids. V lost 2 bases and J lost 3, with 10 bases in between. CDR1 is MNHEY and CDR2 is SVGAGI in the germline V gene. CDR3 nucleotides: TGTGCCAGCAGTTACGCGGGGGCGGACACCGGGGAGCTGTTTTTT. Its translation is CASSYAGADTGELFF.

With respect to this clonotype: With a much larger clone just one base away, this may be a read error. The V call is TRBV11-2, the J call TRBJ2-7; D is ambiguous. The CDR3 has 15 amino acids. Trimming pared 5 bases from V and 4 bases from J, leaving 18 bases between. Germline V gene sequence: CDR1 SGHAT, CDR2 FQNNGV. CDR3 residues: CASSILLVVSYEQYF. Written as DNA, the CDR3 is TGTGCCAGCAGCATCCTATTAGTGGTTTCATACGAGCAGTACTTC.

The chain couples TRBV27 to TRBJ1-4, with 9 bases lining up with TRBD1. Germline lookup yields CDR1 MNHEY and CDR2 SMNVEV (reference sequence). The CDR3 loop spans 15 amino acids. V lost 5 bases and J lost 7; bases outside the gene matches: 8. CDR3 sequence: CASSPGDRASEKLFF. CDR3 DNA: TGTGCCAGCAGTCCCGGGGACAGGGCCTCTGAAAAACTGTTTTTT.

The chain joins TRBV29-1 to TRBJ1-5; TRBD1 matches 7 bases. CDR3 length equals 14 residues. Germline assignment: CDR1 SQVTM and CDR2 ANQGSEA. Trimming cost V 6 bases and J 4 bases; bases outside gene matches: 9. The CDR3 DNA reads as TGCAGCGTGCTAGACGGGACAGCTAATCAGCCCCAGCATTTT. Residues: CSVLDGTANQPQHF.

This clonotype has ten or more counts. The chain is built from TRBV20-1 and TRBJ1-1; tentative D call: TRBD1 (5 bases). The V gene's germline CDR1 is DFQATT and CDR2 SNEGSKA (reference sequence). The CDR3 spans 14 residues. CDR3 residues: CSGGTGGANTEAFF. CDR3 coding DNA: TGCAGCGGAGGGACGGGGGGAGCGAACACTGAAGCTTTCTTT.

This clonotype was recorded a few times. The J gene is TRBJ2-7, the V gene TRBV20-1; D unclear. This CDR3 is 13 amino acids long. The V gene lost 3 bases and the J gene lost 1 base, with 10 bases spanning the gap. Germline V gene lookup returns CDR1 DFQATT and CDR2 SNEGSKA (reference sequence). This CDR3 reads CSASVGKSYEQYF. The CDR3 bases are TGCAGTGCTAGCGTTGGGAAGTCCTACGAGCAGTACTTC.

The CDR3 nucleotides read TGTGCCAGCAGCCTAGGGACGGGGATCAATCAGCCCCAGCATTTT. Encoded protein: CASSLGTGINQPQHF. The chain couples TRBV3-1 to TRBJ1-5; D may be TRBD1 (5 bases). The CDR3 extends over 15 amino acids. With 4 bases removed from V and 3 bases from J, the gap between germline ends came to 13 bases. Germline loops: CDR1 LGHDT, CDR2 YNNKEL (reference sequence).

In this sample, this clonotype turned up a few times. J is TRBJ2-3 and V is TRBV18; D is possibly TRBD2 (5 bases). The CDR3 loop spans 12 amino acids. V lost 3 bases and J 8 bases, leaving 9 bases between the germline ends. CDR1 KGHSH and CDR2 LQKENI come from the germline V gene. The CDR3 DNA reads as TGTGCCAGCTCACCTCTTGGGAGTACGCAGTATTTT. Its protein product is CASSPLGSTQYF.

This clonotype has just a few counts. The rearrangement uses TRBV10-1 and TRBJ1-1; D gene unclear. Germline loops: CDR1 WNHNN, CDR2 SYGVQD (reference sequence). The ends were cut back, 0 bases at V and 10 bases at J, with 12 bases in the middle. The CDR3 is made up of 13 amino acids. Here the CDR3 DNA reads TGCGCCAGCAGTGAGTCCCCCGGACGCACAGCTTTCTTT. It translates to CASSESPGRTAFF.

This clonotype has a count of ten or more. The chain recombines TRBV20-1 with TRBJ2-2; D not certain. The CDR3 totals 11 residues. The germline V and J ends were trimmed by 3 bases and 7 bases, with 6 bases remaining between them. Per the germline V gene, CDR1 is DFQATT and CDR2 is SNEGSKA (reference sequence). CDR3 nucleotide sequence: TGCAGTGCTAGCGGTGGCGGGGAGCTGTTTTTT. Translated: CSASGGGELFF.

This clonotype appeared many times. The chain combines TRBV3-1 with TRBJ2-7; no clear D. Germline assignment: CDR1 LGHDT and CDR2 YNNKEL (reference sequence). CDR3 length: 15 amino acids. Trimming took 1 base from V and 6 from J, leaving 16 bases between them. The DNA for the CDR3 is TGTGCCAGCAGCCAAGTGCGCGTCTCCCCCTCCGAGCAGTACTTC. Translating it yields CASSQVRVSPSEQYF.

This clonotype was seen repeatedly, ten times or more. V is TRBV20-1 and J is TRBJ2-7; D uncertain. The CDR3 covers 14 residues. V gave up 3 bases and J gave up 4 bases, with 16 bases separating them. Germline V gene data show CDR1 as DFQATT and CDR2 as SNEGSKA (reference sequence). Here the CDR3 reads CSASGWQSGYEQYF. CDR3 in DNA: TGCAGTGCTAGTGGTTGGCAGAGTGGGTACGAGCAGTACTTC.

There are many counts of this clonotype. CDR3: CASSGREPRGPQHF. DNA for the CDR3: TGTGCCAGCAGTGGACGCGAACCGAGGGGGCCCCAGCATTTT. The V call is TRBV6-1, the J call TRBJ1-5, with D perhaps TRBD1 (5 bases). This CDR3 is 14 amino acids long. V was trimmed by 4 bases and J by 9 bases, leaving 16 bases between them. Per germline, CDR1 MNHNS and CDR2 SASEGT.

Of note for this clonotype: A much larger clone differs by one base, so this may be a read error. In nucleotides, the CDR3 is TGTGCCAGCAGCAGCAAAGGACTAGAAAACATTCAGTACTTC. This gives the protein CASSSKGLENIQYF. The chain combines TRBV7-2 with TRBJ2-4; 7 positions match TRBD2. CDR1 SGHTA and CDR2 FQGNSA come from the germline V gene. This CDR3 is built from 14 residues. V was clipped by 5 bases and J by 5 bases; unmatched bases: 6.

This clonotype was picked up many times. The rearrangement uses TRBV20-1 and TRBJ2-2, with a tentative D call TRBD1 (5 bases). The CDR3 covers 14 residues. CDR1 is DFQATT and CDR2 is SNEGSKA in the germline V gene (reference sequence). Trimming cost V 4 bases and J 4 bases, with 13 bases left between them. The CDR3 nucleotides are TGCAGTGCTACCCAGGGTAGAGGCACCGGGGAGCTGTTTTTT. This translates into CSATQGRGTGELFF.

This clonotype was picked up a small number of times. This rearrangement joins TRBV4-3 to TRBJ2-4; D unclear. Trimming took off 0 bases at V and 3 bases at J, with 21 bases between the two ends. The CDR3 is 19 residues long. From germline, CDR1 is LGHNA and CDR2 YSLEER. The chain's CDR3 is CASSQDFLVNVFGKNIQYF. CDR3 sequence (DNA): TGCGCCAGCAGCCAAGATTTTTTGGTTAACGTATTTGGCAAAAACATTCAGTACTTC.

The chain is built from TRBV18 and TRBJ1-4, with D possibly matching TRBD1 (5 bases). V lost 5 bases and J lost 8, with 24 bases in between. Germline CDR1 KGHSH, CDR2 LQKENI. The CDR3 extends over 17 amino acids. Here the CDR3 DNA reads TGTGCCAGCTCAGCCACGCAAGGGCAGGGAGGTGTCGAAAAACTGTTTTTT. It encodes CASSATQGQGGVEKLFF.

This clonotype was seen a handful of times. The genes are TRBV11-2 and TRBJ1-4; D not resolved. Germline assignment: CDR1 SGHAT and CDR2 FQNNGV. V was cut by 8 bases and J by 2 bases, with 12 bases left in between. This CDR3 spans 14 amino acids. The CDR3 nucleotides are TGTGCCAGCGGATCTCGGGAGACTAATGAAAAACTGTTTTTT. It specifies CASGSRETNEKLFF.

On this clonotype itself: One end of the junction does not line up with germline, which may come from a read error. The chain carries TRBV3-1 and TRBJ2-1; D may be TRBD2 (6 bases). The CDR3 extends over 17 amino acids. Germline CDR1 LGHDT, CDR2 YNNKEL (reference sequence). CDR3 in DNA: TGTGCCACCAGCGAAGCTCCGACTAGTCTACCGCGCAATGAGCAGTTCTTC. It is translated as CATSEAPTSLPRNEQFF.

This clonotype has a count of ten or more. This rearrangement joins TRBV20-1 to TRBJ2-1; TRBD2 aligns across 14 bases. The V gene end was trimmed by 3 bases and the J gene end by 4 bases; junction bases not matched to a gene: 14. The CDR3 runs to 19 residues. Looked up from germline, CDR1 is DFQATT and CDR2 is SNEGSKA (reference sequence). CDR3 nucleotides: TGCAGTGCTAGGGTCCCCCGGACTAGCGGGAGGCTCAAATACAATGAGCAGTTCTTC. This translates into CSARVPRTSGRLKYNEQFF.

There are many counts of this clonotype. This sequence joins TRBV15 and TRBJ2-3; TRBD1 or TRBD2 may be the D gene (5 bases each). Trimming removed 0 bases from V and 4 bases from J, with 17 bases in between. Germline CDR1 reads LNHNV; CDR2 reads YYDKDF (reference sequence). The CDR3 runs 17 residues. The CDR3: CATSRDESGSGSDTQYF. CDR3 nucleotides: TGTGCCACCAGCAGAGATGAGTCAGGGAGTGGGTCAGATACGCAGTATTTT.